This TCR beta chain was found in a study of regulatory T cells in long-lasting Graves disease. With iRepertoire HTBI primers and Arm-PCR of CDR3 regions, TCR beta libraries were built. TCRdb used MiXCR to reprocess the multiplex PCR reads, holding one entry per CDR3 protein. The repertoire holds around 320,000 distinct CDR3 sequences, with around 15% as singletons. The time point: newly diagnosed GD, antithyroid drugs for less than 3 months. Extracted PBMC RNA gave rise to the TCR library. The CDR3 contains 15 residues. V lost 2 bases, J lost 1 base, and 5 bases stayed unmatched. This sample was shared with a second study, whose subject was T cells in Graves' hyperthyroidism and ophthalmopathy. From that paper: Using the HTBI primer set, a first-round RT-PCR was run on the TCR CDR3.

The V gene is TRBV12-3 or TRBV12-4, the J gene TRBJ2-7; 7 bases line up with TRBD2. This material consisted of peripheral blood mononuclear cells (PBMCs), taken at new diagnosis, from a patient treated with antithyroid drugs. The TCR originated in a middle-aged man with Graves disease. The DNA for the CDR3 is TGTGCCAGCAGTTTAACGGCTAGCGGATCCTACGAGCAGTACTTC. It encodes CASSLTASGSYEQYF.